One T cell receptor (beta chain) is described in this entry. No antigen is known for it. Base qualities are not recorded, but no much larger clone differs from it by a single base. This entry belongs to a study of T cell repertoires in cytomegalovirus infection (dated by TCRdb to 2018 to 2020). Concerning the study at large: Recently identified HLA-C-restricted CMV epitopes, whose presentation resists viral immunomodulation, were targeted by peptide stimulations together with well-studied HLA-B-restricted epitopes. Because public TCR beta signatures pointed to carriage of CMV infection together with the matching HLA type, the HLA type of each donor mattered for the analysis. Results the study describes overall, beyond this receptor: The ex vivo response was dominated by HLA-C-restricted CMV-specific TCR beta clonotypes, which also provided the single most frequent clonotype in two of eight donors. In both this cohort and an independent cohort of a few hundred donors, the cumulative frequency of public TCR beta family members distinguished carriers of CMV infection plus the relevant HLA type.

For this chain, trimming is 5 bases at the V end and 8 bases at the J end, and the number of junction bases without a gene match is 8. The cysteine opens and the phenylalanine closes a CDR3 of 15 amino acids. This entry keeps only the CDR3 DNA: 45 bases, framed from base 1. Sequencing used an Illumina HiSeq 1500. TCRdb took the public reads, trimmed them with fastp at Q25, ran MiXCR for clone calling and kept in-frame beta chains. CDR3 protein sequences are deduplicated, and each keeps its most common genes and DNA. The sample includes 600,000 to 700,000 distinct CDR3 sequences, with around a third observed a single time. Jointly, the top ten make up around a sixth of the sample. The sample's treatment or condition label is to be understood as: in vitro stimulation with specific CMV peptide epitopes to enrich CMV-specific T cells.

This sequence originates from a human donor in good health (CMV status not recorded). Some clones in this sample may be carry-over from other donors' samples. Sequenced here: cultured PBMCs, sampled from culture after CMV antigen stimulation. In this chain, TRBV12-3 or TRBV12-4 is recombined with TRBJ2-1, and 11 junctional nucleotides match TRBD1. The CDR3 loop reads CASSTPGQGVDEQFF. The bases are TGTGCCAGCAGTACCCCGGGACAGGGGGTCGATGAGCAGTTCTTC.